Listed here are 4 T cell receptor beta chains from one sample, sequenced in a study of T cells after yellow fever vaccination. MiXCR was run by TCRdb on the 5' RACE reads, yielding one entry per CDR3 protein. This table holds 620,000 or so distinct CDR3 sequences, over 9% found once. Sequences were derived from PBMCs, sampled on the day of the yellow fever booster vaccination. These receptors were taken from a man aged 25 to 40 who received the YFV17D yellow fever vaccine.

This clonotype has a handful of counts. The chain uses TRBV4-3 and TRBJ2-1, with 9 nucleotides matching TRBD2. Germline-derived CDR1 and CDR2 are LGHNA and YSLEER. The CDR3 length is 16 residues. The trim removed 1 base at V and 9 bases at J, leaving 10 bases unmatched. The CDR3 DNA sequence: TGCGCCAGCAGCCAAGTGACGGCGGGAGGGCCAGGTGAGCAGTTCTTC. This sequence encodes CASSQVTAGGPGEQFF.

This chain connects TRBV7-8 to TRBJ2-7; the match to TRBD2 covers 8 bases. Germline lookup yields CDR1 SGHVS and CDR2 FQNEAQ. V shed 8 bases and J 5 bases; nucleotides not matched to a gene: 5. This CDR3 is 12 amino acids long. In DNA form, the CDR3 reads TGTGCCAGCTCTAAAGCGGGAGACGAGCAGTACTTC. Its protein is CASSKAGDEQYF.

The DNA of the CDR3 is TGCGCCAGCAGAGAAGGGGTAAATAGCAATCAGCCCCAGCATTTT. Encoded protein: CASREGVNSNQPQHF. The rearrangement joins TRBV5-1 to TRBJ1-5; D may be TRBD1 (5 bases). The CDR3 runs to 15 residues. Trimming took off 5 bases at V and 0 bases at J, with 12 bases between the two ends. Germline CDR1 SGHRS, CDR2 YFSETQ.

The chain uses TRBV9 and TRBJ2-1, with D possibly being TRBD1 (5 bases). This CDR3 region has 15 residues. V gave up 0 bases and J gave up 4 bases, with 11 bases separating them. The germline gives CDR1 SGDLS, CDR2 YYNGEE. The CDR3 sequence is CASSVDLQGYNEQFF. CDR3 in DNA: TGTGCCAGCAGCGTAGATCTCCAGGGTTACAATGAGCAGTTCTTC.